This TCR beta chain was identified during a study of blood T cell repertoires in COVID-19. Turning to the study itself: Spain, Italy and the United States supplied samples that represented acute and convalescent COVID-19. The analysed material was cDNA or gDNA that came from T cells, B-cell-depleted T cells, or PBMCs.

The CDR3 contains 13 residues. The trim removed 3 bases at V and 6 bases at J, leaving 4 bases unmatched. From germline, CDR1 is DFQATT and CDR2 SNEGSKA (reference sequence). How the authors handled the data: Reference gene primer amplification yielded estimated nucleated cell counts. TCRdb's table, derived via immunoSEQ multiplex PCR, lists solely in-frame clones and lacks some. The V and J calls and the clone size are those of that table, but D and trimming were determined from the DNA. The repertoire has approximately 120,000 clones, 80% to 90% of them found once; the top ten carry 7.9%. This rearrangement joins TRBV20-1 to TRBJ2-1; 8 bases are a match to TRBD1. The clonotype comes from a woman older than 75 with active or convalescent COVID-19. Material for sequencing was peripheral blood. CDR3: CSASPTGVNEQFF. In nucleotides, the CDR3 is TGCAGTGCTAGTCCGACAGGGGTCAATGAGCAGTTCTTC.